The TCR beta chain described here comes from a study of blood T cell repertoires in COVID-19. Study-wide context: Material from acute and convalescent COVID-19 was sourced from the United States, Italy and Spain. PBMCs, B-cell-depleted T cells, or T cells were the source of the cDNA or gDNA that made up the material.

Trimming pared 0 bases from V and 7 bases from J, leaving 10 bases between. This CDR3 has 13 amino acids. CDR1 and CDR2 from the germline V gene are SGHDT and YYEEEE. The repertoire was sequenced with immunoSEQ multiplex PCR; TCRdb's copy has only in-frame clones and lacks some. Among approximately 260,000 clones, approximately 78% were seen once, and the ten largest hold around an eighth. The sample holds many counts of this clone. This TCR came from a woman aged 55-70 years with active or convalescent COVID-19. The chain recombines TRBV5-6 with TRBJ1-1; no reliable D call. Sequencing input: peripheral blood. In DNA, the CDR3 is TGTGCCAGCAGCTTGGGACGGGAGAATGAAGCTTTCTTT. Protein sequence: CASSLGRENEAFF.